This TCR beta chain appears in the sequencing data of a study of shared clonotypes between healthy human individuals. As processed by the authors: Filtering differed because ImmunoSEQ produced junction-only sequences that carried no quality scores. Libraries were prepared by immunoSEQ multiplex PCR; TCRdb keeps only in-frame clonotypes and omits some of them. That table gives V, J and clone size, and the DNA gave D and trimming. Here the sample spans millions of clones, about 92% being singletons. A word on this clone: The antigen is unknown.

Germline loops: CDR1 SGHNT, CDR2 YYREEE (reference sequence). The CDR3 covers 15 residues. Trimming took off 1 base at V and 4 bases at J, with 13 bases between the two ends. Study outcomes and limitations: It was anticipated that sequencing depth would influence how many clonotypes donors shared.

The TCR was taken from a man aged 18 to 29 in good health. Some clones in this sample may be carry-over from other donors' samples. This chain connects TRBV5-4 to TRBJ2-3; D ambiguous. The sequenced material came from naive CD4+ T cells from PBMCs. Subset indicated: CD45RA+ positively selected. The chain's CDR3 is CASSLNSAVSDTQYF. The CDR3 DNA follows: TGTGCCAGCAGCTTGAATTCAGCAGTATCAGATACGCAGTATTTT.